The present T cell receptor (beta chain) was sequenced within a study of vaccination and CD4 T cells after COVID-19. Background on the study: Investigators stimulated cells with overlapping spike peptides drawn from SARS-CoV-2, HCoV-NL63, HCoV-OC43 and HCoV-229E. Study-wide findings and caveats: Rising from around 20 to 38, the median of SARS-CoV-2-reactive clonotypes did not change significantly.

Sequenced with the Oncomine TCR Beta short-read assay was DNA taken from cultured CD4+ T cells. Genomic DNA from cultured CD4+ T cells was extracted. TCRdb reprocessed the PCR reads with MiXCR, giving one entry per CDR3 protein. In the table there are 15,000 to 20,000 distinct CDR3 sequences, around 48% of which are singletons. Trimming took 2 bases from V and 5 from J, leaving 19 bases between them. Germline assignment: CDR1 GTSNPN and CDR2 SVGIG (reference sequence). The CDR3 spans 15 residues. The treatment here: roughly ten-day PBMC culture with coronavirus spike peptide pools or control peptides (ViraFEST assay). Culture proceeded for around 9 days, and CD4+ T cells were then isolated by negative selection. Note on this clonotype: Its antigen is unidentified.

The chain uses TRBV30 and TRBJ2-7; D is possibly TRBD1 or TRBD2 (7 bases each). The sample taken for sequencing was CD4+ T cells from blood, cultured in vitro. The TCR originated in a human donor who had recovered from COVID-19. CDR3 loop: CAWSPNSGGAHEQYF. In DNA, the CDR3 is TGTGCCTGGAGTCCTAACTCAGGGGGGGCCCACGAGCAGTACTTC.